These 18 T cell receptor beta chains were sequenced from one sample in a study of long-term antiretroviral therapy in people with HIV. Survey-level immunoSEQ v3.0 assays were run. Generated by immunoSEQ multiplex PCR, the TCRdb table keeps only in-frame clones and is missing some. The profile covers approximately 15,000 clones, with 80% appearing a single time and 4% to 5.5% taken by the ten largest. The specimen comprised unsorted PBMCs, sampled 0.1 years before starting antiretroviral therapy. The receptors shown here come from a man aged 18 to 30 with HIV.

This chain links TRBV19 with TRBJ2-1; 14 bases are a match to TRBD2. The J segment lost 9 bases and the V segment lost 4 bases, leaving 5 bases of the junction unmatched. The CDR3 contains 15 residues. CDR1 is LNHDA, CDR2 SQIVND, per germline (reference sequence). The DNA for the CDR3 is TGTGCCAGTAGTACCTCCGGGACTAGCGGGAGTGAGCAGTTCTTC. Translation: CASSTSGTSGSEQFF.

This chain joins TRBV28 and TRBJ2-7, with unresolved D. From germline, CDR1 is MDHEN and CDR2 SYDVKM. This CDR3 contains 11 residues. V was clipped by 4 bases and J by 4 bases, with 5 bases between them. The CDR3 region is CASSWKYEQYF. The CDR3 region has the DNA TGTGCCAGCAGTTGGAAGTACGAGCAGTACTTC.

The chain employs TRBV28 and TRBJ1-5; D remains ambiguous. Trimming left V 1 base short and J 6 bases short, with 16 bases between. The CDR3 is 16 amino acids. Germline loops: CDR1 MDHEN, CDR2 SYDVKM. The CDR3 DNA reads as TGTGCCAGCAGTTTATCAAGGCAGCCCAGGACTCAGCCCCAGCATTTT. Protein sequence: CASSLSRQPRTQPQHF.

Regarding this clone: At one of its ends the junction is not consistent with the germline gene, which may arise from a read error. The CDR3 loop is CASSEGVGGDQPQHF. DNA for the CDR3: TGTGCCAGCAGCGAAGGGGTGGGGGGGGATCAGCCCCAGCATTTT. The chain has TRBV2 and TRBJ1-5; D perhaps matches TRBD1 (5 bases). Germline-derived CDR1 and CDR2 are SNHLY and FYNNEI. There are 15 residues in the CDR3.

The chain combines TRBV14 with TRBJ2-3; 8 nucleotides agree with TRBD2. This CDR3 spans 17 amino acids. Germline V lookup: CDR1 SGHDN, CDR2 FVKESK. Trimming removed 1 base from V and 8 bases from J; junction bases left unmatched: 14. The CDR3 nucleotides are TGTGCCAGCAGCCAAGTGGCACTAGCGGCTCGGTGGGGTACGCAGTATTTT. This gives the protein CASSQVALAARWGTQYF.

CDR3 nucleotide sequence: TGTGCCTGGAGCGCGGGACAGATGAACACCTACGAGCAGTACTTC. Translation: CAWSAGQMNTYEQYF. This chain joins TRBV30 and TRBJ2-7, with a possible D match to TRBD1 (7 bases). V lost 3 bases and J lost 2, with 17 bases in between. Germline lookup yields CDR1 GTSNPN and CDR2 SVGIG (reference sequence). CDR3 length: 15 amino acids.

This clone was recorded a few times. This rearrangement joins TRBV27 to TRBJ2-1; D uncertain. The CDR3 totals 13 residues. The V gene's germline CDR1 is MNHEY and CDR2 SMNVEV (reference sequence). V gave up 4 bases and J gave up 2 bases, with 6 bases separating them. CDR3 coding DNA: TGTGCCAGCAGTTCCCAGACCTACAATGAGCAGTTCTTC. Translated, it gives CASSSQTYNEQFF.

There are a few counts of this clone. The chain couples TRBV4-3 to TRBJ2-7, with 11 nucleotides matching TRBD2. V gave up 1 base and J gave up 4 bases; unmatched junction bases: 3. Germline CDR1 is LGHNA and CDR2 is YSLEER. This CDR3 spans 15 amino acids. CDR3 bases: TGCGCCAGCAGCCAAGCAACTAGCGGGAGTTACGAGCAGTACTTC. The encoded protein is CASSQATSGSYEQYF.

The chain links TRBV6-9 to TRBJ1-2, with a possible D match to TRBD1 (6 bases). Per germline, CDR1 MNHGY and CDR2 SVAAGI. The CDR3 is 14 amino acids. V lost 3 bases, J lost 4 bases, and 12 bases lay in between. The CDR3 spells CASSYGGAAYGYTF. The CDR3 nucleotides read TGTGCCAGCAGTTACGGGGGCGCCGCCTATGGCTACACCTTC.

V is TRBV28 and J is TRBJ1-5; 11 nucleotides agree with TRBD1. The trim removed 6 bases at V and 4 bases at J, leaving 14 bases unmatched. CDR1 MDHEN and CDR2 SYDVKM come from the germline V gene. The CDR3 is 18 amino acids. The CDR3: CASRTGTGTGGKNQPQHF. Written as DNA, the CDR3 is TGTGCCAGCAGAACCGGGACAGGGACAGGGGGGAAGAATCAGCCCCAGCATTTT.

The CDR3: CASSQEGTGYYNEQFF. In nucleotides, the CDR3 is TGCGCCAGCAGCCAAGAGGGAACAGGTTACTACAATGAGCAGTTCTTC. The V call is TRBV4-1, the J call TRBJ2-1; a possible D gene is TRBD1 (5 bases). V was cut by 0 bases and J by 3 bases, with 12 bases left in between. The germline CDR1 and CDR2 sequences are MGHRA and YSYEKL. The CDR3 covers 16 residues.

The CDR3 region has the DNA TGTGCCACCAGCACGCGAGGGGGGGAAGAGACCCAGTACTTC. This sequence encodes CATSTRGGEETQYF. The chain has TRBV15 and TRBJ2-5, with a possible D match to TRBD2 (7 bases). The CDR3 consists of 14 residues. The V end lost 4 bases, the J end lost 3 bases, and 12 bases lay between the germline ends. Germline V lookup: CDR1 LNHNV, CDR2 YYDKDF (reference sequence). Complete variable domain (other parts from reference TRBV15 and TRBJ2-5): DAMVIQNPRYQVTQFGKPVTLSCSQTLNHNVMYWYQQKSSQAPKLLFHYYDKDFNNEADTPDNFQSRRPNTSFCFLDIRSPGLGDTAMYLCATSTRGGEETQYFGPGTRLLVL.

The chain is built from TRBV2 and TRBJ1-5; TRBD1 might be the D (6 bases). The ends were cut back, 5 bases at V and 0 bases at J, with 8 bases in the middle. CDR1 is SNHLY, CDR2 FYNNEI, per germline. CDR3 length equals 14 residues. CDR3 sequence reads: CASSRGYSNQPQHF. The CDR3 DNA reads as TGTGCCAGCAGTAGGGGGTATAGCAATCAGCCCCAGCATTTT.

The CDR3 loop reads CASSPELAGGPRSKNIQYF. CDR3 DNA: TGTGCCAGCAGCCCGGAACTAGCGGGAGGGCCGAGGTCCAAAAACATTCAGTACTTC. The chain is built from TRBV7-2 and TRBJ2-4; 13 bases fit TRBD2. Losses at the gene ends were 5 bases for V and 2 bases for J; bases not matched to a gene: 12. The CDR3 is 19 residues long. Germline lookup yields CDR1 SGHTA and CDR2 FQGNSA.

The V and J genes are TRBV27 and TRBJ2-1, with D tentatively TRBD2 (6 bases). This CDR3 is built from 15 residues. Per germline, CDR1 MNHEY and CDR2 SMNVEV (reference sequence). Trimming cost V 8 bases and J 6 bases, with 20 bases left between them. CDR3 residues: CASRTLAAPLNEQFF. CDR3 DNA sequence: TGTGCCAGCCGAACTTTAGCGGCCCCTCTCAATGAGCAGTTCTTC.

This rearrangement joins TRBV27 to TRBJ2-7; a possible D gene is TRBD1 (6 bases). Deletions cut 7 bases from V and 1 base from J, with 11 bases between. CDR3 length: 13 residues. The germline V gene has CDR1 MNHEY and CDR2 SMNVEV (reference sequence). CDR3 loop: CASTQTGSYEQYF. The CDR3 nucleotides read TGTGCCAGCACCCAGACAGGATCCTACGAGCAGTACTTC.

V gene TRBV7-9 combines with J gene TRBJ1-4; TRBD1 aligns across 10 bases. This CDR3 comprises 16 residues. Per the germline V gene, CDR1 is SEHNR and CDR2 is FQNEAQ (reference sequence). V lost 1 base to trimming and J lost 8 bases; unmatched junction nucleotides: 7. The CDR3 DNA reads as TGTGCCAGCAGCTTAGGTTTGGGACAGGGGAGCGAAAAACTGTTTTTT. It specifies CASSLGLGQGSEKLFF.

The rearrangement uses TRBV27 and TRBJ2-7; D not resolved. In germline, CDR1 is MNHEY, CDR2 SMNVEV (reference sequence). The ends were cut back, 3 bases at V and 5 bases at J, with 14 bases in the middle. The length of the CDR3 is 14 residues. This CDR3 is CASSFIDRGHEQYF. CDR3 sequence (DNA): TGTGCCAGCAGTTTTATCGATCGTGGGCACGAGCAGTACTTC.